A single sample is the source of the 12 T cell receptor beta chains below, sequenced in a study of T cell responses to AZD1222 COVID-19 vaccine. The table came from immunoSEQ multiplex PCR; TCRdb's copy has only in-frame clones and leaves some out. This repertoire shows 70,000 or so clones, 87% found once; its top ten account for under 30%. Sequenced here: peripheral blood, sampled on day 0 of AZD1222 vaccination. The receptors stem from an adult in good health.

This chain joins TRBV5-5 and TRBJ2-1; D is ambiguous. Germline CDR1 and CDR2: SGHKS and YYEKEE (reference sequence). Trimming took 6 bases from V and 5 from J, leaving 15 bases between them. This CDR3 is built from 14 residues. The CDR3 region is CASTLRGSNNEQFF. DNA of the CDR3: TGTGCCAGCACCCTAAGAGGATCTAACAATGAGCAGTTCTTC. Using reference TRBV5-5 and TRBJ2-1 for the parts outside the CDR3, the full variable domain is DAGVTQSPTHLIKTRGQQVTLRCSPISGHKSVSWYQQVLGQGPQFIFQYYEKEERGRGNFPDRFSARQFPNYSSELNVNALLLGDSALYLCASTLRGSNNEQFFGPGTRLTVL.

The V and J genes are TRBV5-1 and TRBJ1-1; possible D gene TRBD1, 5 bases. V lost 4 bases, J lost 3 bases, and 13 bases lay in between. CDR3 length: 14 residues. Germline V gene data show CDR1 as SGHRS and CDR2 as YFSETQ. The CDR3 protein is CASSPQGGHTEAFF. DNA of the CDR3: TGCGCCAGCAGCCCCCAGGGTGGACACACTGAAGCTTTCTTT. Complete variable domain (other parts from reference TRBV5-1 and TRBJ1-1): KAGVTQTPRYLIKTRGQQVTLSCSPISGHRSVSWYQQTPGQGLQFLFEYFSETQRNKGNFPGRFSGRQFSNSRSEMNVSTLELGDSALYLCASSPQGGHTEAFFGQGTRLTVV.

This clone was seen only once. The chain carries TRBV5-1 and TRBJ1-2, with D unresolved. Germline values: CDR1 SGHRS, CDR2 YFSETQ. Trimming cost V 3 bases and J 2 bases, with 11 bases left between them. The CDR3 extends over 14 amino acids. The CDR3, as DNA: TGCGCCAGCAGCTCAAGTGACGCAAACTATGGCTACACCTTC. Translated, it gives CASSSSDANYGYTF.

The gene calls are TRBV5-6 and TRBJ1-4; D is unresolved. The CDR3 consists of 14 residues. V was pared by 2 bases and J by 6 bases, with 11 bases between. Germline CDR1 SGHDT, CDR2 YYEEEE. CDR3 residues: CASSLADRYEKLFF. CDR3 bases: TGTGCCAGCAGCTTAGCGGACCGCTATGAAAAACTGTTTTTT.

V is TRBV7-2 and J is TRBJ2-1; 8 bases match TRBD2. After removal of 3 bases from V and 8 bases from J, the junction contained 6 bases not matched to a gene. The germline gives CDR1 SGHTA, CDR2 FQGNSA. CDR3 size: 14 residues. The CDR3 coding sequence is TGTGCCAGCAGCTTTTCGGGGGGGAGGTATGAGCAGTTCTTC. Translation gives CASSFSGGRYEQFF.

The CDR3 protein is CASSSGVGETQYF. The DNA of the CDR3 is TGTGCCAGTAGTAGCGGCGTCGGGGAGACCCAGTACTTC. The chain recombines TRBV19 with TRBJ2-5; D is ambiguous. Germline assignment: CDR1 LNHDA and CDR2 SQIVND (reference sequence). The CDR3 covers 13 residues. Trimming took 4 bases from V and 5 from J, leaving 11 bases between them. Looking up the rest from reference TRBV19 and TRBJ2-5 gives the full variable domain: DGGITQSPKYLFRKEGQNVTLSCEQNLNHDAMYWYRQDPGQGLRLIYYSQIVNDFQKGDIAEGYSVSREKKESFPLTVTSAQKNPTAFYLCASSSGVGETQYFGPGTRLLVL.

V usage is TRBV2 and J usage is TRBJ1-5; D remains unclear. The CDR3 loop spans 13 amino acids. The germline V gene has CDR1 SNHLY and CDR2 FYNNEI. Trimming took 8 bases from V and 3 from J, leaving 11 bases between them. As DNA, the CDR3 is TGTGCCAGCCTGTCCAGATTCAATCAGCCCCAGCATTTT. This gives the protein CASLSRFNQPQHF. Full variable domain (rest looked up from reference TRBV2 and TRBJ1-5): EPEVTQTPSHQVTQMGQEVILRCVPISNHLYFYWYRQILGQKVEFLVSFYNNEISEKSEIFDDQFSVERPDGSNFTLKIRSTKLEDSAMYFCASLSRFNQPQHFGDGTRLSIL.

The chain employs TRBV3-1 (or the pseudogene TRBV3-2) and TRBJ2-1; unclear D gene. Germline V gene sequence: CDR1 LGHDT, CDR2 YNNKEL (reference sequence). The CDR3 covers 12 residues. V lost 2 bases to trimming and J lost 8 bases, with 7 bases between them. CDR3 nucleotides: TGTGCCAGCAGCCAAAGTGGCTATGAGCAGTTCTTC. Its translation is CASSQSGYEQFF.

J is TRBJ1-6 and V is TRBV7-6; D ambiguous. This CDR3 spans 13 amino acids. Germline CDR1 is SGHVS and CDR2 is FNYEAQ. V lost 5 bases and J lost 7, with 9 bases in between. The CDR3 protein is CASSLGRNSPLHF. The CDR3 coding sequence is TGTGCCAGCAGCCTAGGAAGAAATTCACCCCTCCACTTT.

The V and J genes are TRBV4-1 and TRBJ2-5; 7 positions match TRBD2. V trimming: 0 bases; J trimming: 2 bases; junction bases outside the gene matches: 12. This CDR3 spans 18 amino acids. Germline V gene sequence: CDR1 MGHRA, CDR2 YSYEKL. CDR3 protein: CASSQDRLLARRQETQYF. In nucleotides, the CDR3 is TGCGCCAGCAGCCAAGATCGGCTACTAGCGCGTCGGCAAGAGACCCAGTACTTC.

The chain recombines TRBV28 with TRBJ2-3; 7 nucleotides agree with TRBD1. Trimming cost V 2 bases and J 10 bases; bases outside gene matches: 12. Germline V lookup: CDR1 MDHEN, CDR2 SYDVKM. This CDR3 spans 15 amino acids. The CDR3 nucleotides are TGTGCCAGCAGTTTAGAGGTTGTTAGGGGGCCGGCGCAGTATTTT. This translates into CASSLEVVRGPAQYF.

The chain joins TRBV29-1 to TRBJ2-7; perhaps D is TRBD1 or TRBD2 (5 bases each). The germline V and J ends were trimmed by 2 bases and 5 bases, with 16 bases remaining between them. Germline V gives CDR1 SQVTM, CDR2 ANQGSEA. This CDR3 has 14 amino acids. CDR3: CSVETRSGRNEQYF. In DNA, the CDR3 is TGCAGCGTTGAAACCCGGTCAGGGAGAAACGAGCAGTACTTC.